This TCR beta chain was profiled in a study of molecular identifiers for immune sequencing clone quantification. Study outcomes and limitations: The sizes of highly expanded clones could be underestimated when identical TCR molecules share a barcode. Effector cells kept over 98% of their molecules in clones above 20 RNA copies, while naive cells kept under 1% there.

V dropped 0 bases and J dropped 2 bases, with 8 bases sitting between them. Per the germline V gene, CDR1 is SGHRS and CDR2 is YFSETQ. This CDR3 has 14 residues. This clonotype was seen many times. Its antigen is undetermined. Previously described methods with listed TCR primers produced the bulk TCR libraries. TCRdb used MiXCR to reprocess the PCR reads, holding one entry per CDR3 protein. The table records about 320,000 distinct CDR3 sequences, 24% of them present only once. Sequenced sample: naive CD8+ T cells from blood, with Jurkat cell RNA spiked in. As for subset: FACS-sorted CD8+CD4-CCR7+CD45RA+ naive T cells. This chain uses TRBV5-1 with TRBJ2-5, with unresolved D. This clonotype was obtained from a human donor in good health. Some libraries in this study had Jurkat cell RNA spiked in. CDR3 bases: TGCGCCAGCAGCTTGGCCGCAGTTCAAGAGACCCAGTACTTC. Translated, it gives CASSLAAVQETQYF.